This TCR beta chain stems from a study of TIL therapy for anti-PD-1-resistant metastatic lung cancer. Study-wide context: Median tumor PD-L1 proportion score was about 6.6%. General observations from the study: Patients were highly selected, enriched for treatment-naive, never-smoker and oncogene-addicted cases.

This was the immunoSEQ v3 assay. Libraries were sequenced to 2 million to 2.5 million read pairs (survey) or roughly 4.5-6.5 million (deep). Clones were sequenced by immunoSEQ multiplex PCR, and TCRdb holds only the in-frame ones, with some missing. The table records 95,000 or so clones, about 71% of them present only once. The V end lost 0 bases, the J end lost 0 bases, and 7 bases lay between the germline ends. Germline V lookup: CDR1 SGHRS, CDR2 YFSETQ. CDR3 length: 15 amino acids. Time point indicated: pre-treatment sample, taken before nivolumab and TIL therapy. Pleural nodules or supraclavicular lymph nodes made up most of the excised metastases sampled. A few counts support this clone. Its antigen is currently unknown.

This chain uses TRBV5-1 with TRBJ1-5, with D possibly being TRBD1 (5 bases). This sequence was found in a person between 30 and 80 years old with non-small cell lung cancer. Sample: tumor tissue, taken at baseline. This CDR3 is CASSLGTNSNQPQHF. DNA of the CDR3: TGCGCCAGCAGCTTGGGGACAAATAGCAATCAGCCCCAGCATTTT.